A selection of T cell receptor beta chains follows, all from one sample in a study of identical twins. TCRdb processed the 5' RACE reads anew with MiXCR; each CDR3 protein has one entry. The sample carries under 1 million distinct CDR3 sequences, roughly 12% recorded once. The sample also formed part of further work on yellow fever vaccine responses in identical twins.

Source material: PBMCs. Receptor source: a woman between 18 and 29 years old in good health. The conserved cysteine and the conserved F or W are not part of the CDR3 here. D genes are given only for firm matches. Rows may omit the clone size; those that give it use once, few, many or a size class.

J	D	V	size	CDR3
TRBJ2-7	.	TRBV4-2	.	ASSQTGTAGIYEQY
TRBJ2-7	TRBD2	TRBV19	few	ASSVGLAYEQY
TRBJ2-3	.	TRBV19	.	ASSSGRGSTDTQY
TRBJ2-2	TRBD1	TRBV9	.	ASSGTGTGAKDRNTGELF
TRBJ2-1	TRBD2	TRBV9	few	ASSVASTSGTYNEQF
TRBJ1-2	TRBD1	TRBV5-6	few	ASSLGQDPYGYT
TRBJ1-2	.	TRBV5-1	.	ASSLDTTGLYGYT
TRBJ1-2	.	TRBV18	few	ASSPMGSEGYT
TRBJ2-1	TRBD1	TRBV15	many	ATSRGGGQTYNEQF
TRBJ2-5	TRBD1	TRBV5-5	.	AISLTGTGGEETQY
TRBJ2-3	TRBD2	TRBV6-2/TRBV6-3	few	ASSLREGPKDTQY
TRBJ2-7	.	TRBV5-1	.	ASTEGNTYEQY
TRBJ2-3	.	TRBV5-1	many	ASSYGTYTDTQY
TRBJ2-1	.	TRBV3-1	few	ASSQVSGRSSYNEQF
TRBJ1-5	.	TRBV12-3/TRBV12-4	few	ASSPRDTNYQPQH
TRBJ2-3	TRBD2	TRBV11-2	.	ASRDLTSGSVKGNTDTQY
TRBJ2-7	TRBD1	TRBV5-1	few	ASRPRQGGEQY
TRBJ2-3	.	TRBV13	.	ASRMPGSTDTQY
TRBJ2-7	TRBD1	TRBV5-1	.	ASSLSRDRVYEQY
TRBJ1-2	.	TRBV14	.	ASSQDRRLYA
TRBJ2-3	.	TRBV20-1	many	SPPDVDTQY
TRBJ2-7	TRBD1	TRBV10-3	few	AISDPLDRSSYEQY
TRBJ2-2	.	TRBV7-6	.	ASSPRVTNTGELF
TRBJ2-5	.	TRBV29-1	.	SVERNSGSQETQY
TRBJ2-1	.	TRBV7-9	.	ASSLLTNEQF
TRBJ2-1	TRBD2	TRBV12-3/TRBV12-4	.	ASSPDSGGSSYNEQF
TRBJ2-5	.	TRBV12-3/TRBV12-4	few	ASSIPPSSQETQY